The 23 T cell receptor beta chains below come from one sample, sequenced in a study of read filtering for tumor transcriptome and immune sequencing. The library was built from about 0.4 ug RNA with molecular barcoded adaptors for alpha/delta and beta/gamma chains. TCRdb reprocessed the reads with MiXCR, giving one entry per CDR3 protein. The repertoire holds about 40,000 distinct CDR3 sequences, with roughly 12% as singletons. Sequenced material: a population of CD138-negative cells sorted from bone marrow. All receptors come from a donor aged 40 or over with multiple myeloma.

This clonotype has ten or more counts. V is TRBV29-1 and J is TRBJ2-5; D possibly corresponds to TRBD1 (6 bases). Germline values: CDR1 SQVTM, CDR2 ANQGSEA. The ends were cut back, 4 bases at V and 1 base at J, with 10 bases in the middle. The CDR3 totals 13 residues. The DNA of the CDR3 is TGCAGCGTTGCTCCAGGGGTCCAAGAGACCCAGTACTTC. This codes for CSVAPGVQETQYF.

This clonotype was seen only once. The chain carries TRBV6-5 and TRBJ2-7, with D unclear. CDR1 is MNHEY and CDR2 is SVGAGI in the germline V gene. The CDR3 runs to 11 residues. With 0 bases removed from V and 9 bases from J, the gap between germline ends came to 6 bases. CDR3 sequence (DNA): TGTGCCAGCAGTTACTCTGGTGGGCAGTACTTC. Its protein product is CASSYSGGQYF.

As regards this clonotype: This may come from a read error, since a much larger clone is one base off. V and J are TRBV7-8 and TRBJ2-7; 7 bases align to TRBD1. The J segment lost 9 bases and the V segment lost 4 bases, leaving 12 bases of the junction unmatched. Germline-derived CDR1 and CDR2 are SGHVS and FQNEAQ. CDR3 length: 14 amino acids. As DNA, the CDR3 is TGTGCCAGCAGCTCGGGACAGAGTTTCGACGGGCAGTACTTC. Its protein is CASSSGQSFDGQYF.

This clonotype was counted at least ten times. V gene TRBV7-9 combines with J gene TRBJ2-5, with a weak D call TRBD1 (6 bases). V dropped 3 bases and J dropped 0 bases, with 8 bases sitting between them. CDR3 size: 14 residues. The germline V gene encodes CDR1 SEHNR and CDR2 FQNEAQ (reference sequence). In DNA, the CDR3 is TGTGCCAGCAGCTTCCGGGACAACCAAGAGACCCAGTACTTC. Protein product: CASSFRDNQETQYF. The full variable domain, its missing parts supplied by reference TRBV7-9 and TRBJ2-5, is DTGVSQNPRHKITKRGQNVTFRCDPISEHNRLYWYRQTLGQGPEFLTYFQNEAQLEKSRLLSDRFSAERPKGSFSTLEIQRTEQGDSAMYLCASSFRDNQETQYFGPGTRLLVL.

As regards this clonotype: A much bigger clone sits one base away, suggesting this may be a read error. V usage is TRBV2 and J usage is TRBJ2-3; possible D gene TRBD2, 6 bases. The germline V gene has CDR1 SNHLY and CDR2 FYNNEI. The germline V and J ends were trimmed by 5 bases and 5 bases, with 17 bases remaining between them. The CDR3 is made up of 15 amino acids. The CDR3 DNA reads TGTGCCAGCAGTACCACCGGGGGACGGGGAGATACGCAGTATTTT. This sequence encodes CASSTTGGRGDTQYF.

Only a few counts were recorded for this clonotype. This sequence joins TRBV15 and TRBJ2-3; 10 bases line up with TRBD2. Germline CDR1 LNHNV, CDR2 YYDKDF (reference sequence). The CDR3 runs 16 residues. The V segment lost 6 bases and the J segment 2 bases; nucleotides outside the gene matches: 8. The CDR3 DNA is TGTGCCACCAGTCCAAGCGGGGGGGCTTACACAGATACGCAGTATTTT. It specifies CATSPSGGAYTDTQYF.

This clonotype was recorded at least ten times. The V gene is TRBV19, the J gene TRBJ2-1; D is perhaps TRBD2 (5 bases). Between the trimmed V and J ends, which lost 6 bases and 9 bases, there was a span of 18 bases. The CDR3 runs to 14 residues. The germline V gene encodes CDR1 LNHDA and CDR2 SQIVND (reference sequence). The CDR3 coding sequence is TGTGCCAGTAGACCTAACCAACAGCGGTTTGAGCAGTTCTTC. Its protein product is CASRPNQQRFEQFF.

By sample share, this clonotype is medium-sized (0.01 to 0.1%). The chain couples TRBV5-1 to TRBJ1-1, with TRBD1 identical over 7 bases. V trimming: 3 bases; J trimming: 7 bases; junction bases outside the gene matches: 6. CDR1 and CDR2 (germline): SGHRS, YFSETQ. This CDR3 has 13 amino acids. The CDR3 region is CASSSTGDREAFF. CDR3 sequence (DNA): TGCGCCAGCAGCTCAACAGGGGACCGTGAAGCTTTCTTT.

Many counts were recorded for this clonotype. The chain carries TRBV6-6 and TRBJ1-2; no clear D. Germline V gene sequence: CDR1 MNHNY, CDR2 SVGAGI (reference sequence). The CDR3 runs to 15 residues. V was clipped by 7 bases and J by 9 bases, with 24 bases between them. CDR3 loop: CASTPRAGYSLSYTF. CDR3 nucleotides: TGTGCCAGCACGCCTAGAGCGGGCTATTCTTTAAGCTACACCTTC.

This clonotype is a singleton in its sample. This chain joins TRBV7-3 and TRBJ1-6; D uncertain. Trimming pared 2 bases from V and 8 bases from J, leaving 13 bases between. The CDR3 length is 15 residues. Germline V gene sequence: CDR1 SGHTA, CDR2 FQGTGA. CDR3 in amino acids: CASSLSSRADSPLHF. Written as DNA, the CDR3 is TGTGCCAGCAGCTTATCTTCTAGGGCGGATTCACCCCTCCACTTT.

At least ten counts were recorded for this clonotype. The rearrangement joins TRBV2 to TRBJ1-2; D may be TRBD1 (6 bases). The CDR3 consists of 15 residues. The germline gives CDR1 SNHLY, CDR2 FYNNEI. V gave up 1 base and J gave up 6 bases, with 15 bases separating them. The CDR3 here is CASSEVKGRGHGYTF. The CDR3 DNA reads as TGTGCCAGCAGTGAAGTTAAAGGCAGGGGACATGGCTACACCTTC.

The chain employs TRBV4-2 and TRBJ2-3; tentative D call: TRBD2 (6 bases). V lost 4 bases, J lost 5 bases, and 10 bases lay in between. Germline CDR1 and CDR2: LGHNA and YNFKEQ. This CDR3 is built from 13 residues. CDR3 loop: CASSRGTQDTQYF. The CDR3 coding sequence is TGTGCCAGCAGCCGGGGGACTCAAGATACGCAGTATTTT.

This clonotype was detected many times. This sequence joins TRBV24-1 and TRBJ2-1; 10 bases align to TRBD2. Germline lookup yields CDR1 KGHDR and CDR2 SFDVKD. V trimming: 4 bases; J trimming: 4 bases; junction bases outside the gene matches: 3. The CDR3 length is 15 residues. CDR3 sequence: CATSELAGGYNEQFF. The DNA for the CDR3 is TGTGCCACCAGTGAGTTAGCGGGGGGTTACAATGAGCAGTTCTTC.

The table lists this clonotype with many counts. This rearrangement joins TRBV5-4 to TRBJ2-1; perhaps TRBD2 as D (6 bases). This CDR3 is 14 amino acids long. Trimming took 5 bases from V and 8 from J, leaving 17 bases between them. Germline CDR1 and CDR2: SGHNT and YYREEE (reference sequence). CDR3 sequence: CASSRDFEGHEQFF. CDR3 bases: TGTGCCAGCAGTCGGGACTTCGAAGGCCATGAGCAGTTCTTC.

This clonotype was seen at least ten times. The chain couples TRBV7-9 to TRBJ1-2; D gene ambiguous. Germline V gene sequence: CDR1 SEHNR, CDR2 FQNEAQ (reference sequence). The CDR3 is 12 amino acids. The germline V and J ends were trimmed by 6 bases and 6 bases, with 11 bases remaining between them. CDR3: CASSYALDGYTF. The CDR3 nucleotides are TGTGCCAGCAGTTATGCTTTGGATGGCTACACCTTC.

J is TRBJ1-2 and V is TRBV24-1; D is perhaps TRBD1 (5 bases). The CDR3 spans 16 residues. Germline V lookup: CDR1 KGHDR, CDR2 SFDVKD. V lost 2 bases to trimming and J lost 8 bases, with 20 bases between them. The CDR3 loop is CATSDSPGNNYYGYTF. The CDR3, as DNA: TGTGCCACCAGTGATTCCCCAGGGAACAACTATTACGGCTACACCTTC.

This clonotype was detected many times. The chain employs TRBV6-6 and TRBJ1-5; D is ambiguous. CDR1 and CDR2 from the germline V gene are MNHNY and SVGAGI (reference sequence). CDR3 length equals 14 residues. V dropped 7 bases and J dropped 3 bases, with 13 bases sitting between them. In DNA, the CDR3 is TGTGCCAGCAAGGTCCGGGGAGCCAATCAGCCCCAGCATTTT. It codes for CASKVRGANQPQHF.

This clonotype was recorded at least ten times. The V call is TRBV5-1, the J call TRBJ2-5; 9 bases match TRBD1. Unmatched junction bases numbered 10, after V lost 2 bases and J lost 5 bases. The germline V gene has CDR1 SGHRS and CDR2 YFSETQ. The CDR3 has 16 residues. CDR3 sequence reads: CASSFGDRALVETQYF. CDR3 DNA sequence: TGCGCCAGCAGCTTTGGGGACAGGGCACTGGTGGAGACCCAGTACTTC.

The sample holds many counts of this clonotype. V is TRBV10-3 and J is TRBJ2-6; D unclear. Deletions cut 2 bases from V and 2 bases from J, with 10 bases between. Germline values: CDR1 ENHRY, CDR2 SYGVKD. The CDR3 extends over 16 amino acids. Here the CDR3 reads CAISEGSAAGANVLTF. CDR3 nucleotide sequence: TGTGCCATCAGTGAGGGTTCGGCTGCTGGGGCCAACGTCCTGACTTTC.

This clonotype was picked up many times. V is TRBV10-3 and J is TRBJ2-3; TRBD1 might be the D (6 bases). Trimming pared 4 bases from V and 4 bases from J, leaving 9 bases between. This CDR3 region has 13 residues. Looked up from germline, CDR1 is ENHRY and CDR2 is SYGVKD. In nucleotides, the CDR3 is TGTGCCATCAGTGGGGACACCTCAGATACGCAGTATTTT. It translates to CAISGDTSDTQYF.

In this sample, this clonotype turned up many times. The rearrangement uses TRBV28 and TRBJ1-1, with D unclear. V was trimmed by 3 bases and J by 1 base, leaving 6 bases between them. Germline CDR1 is MDHEN and CDR2 is SYDVKM. The CDR3 sequence is 13 residues long. This CDR3 is CASSLNQNTEAFF. The CDR3, as DNA: TGTGCCAGCAGTTTGAATCAGAACACTGAAGCTTTCTTT.

This clonotype appeared many times. The gene calls are TRBV28 and TRBJ2-7, with 7 bases fitting TRBD1. Germline CDR1 and CDR2: MDHEN and SYDVKM. V trimming: 2 bases; J trimming: 5 bases; junction bases outside the gene matches: 9. The length of the CDR3 is 15 residues. The CDR3: CASSLIPEGANEQYF. CDR3 bases: TGTGCCAGCAGTTTAATTCCCGAGGGGGCGAACGAGCAGTACTTC.

Points on this clonotype: A much larger clone sits a single nucleotide away, making a read error possible. The chain combines TRBV2 with TRBJ1-1; D is perhaps TRBD1 (6 bases). The CDR3 runs to 13 residues. Germline CDR1 and CDR2: SNHLY and FYNNEI. CDR3 protein: CASMGVRGPGASF. CDR3 DNA: TGTGCCAGCATGGGGGTCAGGGGCCCCGGAGCTTCCTTT.